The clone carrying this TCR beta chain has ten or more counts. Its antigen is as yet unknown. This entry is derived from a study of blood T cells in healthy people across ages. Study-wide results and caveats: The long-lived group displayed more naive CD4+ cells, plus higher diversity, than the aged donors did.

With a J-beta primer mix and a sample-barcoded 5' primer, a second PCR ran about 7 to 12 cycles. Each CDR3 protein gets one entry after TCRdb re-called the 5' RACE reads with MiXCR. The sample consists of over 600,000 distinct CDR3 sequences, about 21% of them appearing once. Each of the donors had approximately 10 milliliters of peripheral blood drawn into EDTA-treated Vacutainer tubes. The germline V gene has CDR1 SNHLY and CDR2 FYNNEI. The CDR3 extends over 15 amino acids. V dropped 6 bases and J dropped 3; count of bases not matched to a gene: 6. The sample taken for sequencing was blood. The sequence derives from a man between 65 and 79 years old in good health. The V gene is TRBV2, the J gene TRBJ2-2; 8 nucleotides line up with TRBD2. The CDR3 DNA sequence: TGTGCCAGCAGCGGAGCGGGAGAGGACACCGGGGAGCTGTTTTTT. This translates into CASSGAGEDTGELFF. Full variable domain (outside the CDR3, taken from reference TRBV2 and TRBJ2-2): EPEVTQTPSHQVTQMGQEVILRCVPISNHLYFYWYRQILGQKVEFLVSFYNNEISEKSEIFDDQFSVERPDGSNFTLKIRSTKLEDSAMYFCASSGAGEDTGELFFGEGSRLTVL.